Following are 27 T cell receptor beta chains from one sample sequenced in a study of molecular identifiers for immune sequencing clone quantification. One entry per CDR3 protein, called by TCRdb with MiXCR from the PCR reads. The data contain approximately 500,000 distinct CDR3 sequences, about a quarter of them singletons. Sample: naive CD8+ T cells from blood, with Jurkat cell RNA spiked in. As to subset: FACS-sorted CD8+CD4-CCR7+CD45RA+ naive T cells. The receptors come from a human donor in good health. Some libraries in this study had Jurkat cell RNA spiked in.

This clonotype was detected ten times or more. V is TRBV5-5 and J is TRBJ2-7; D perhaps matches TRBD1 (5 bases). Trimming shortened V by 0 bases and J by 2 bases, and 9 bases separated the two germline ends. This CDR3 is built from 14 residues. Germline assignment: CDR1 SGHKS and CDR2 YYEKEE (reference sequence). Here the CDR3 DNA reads TGTGCCAGCAGCTTGGCCCCGGACACCTACGAGCAGTACTTC. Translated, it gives CASSLAPDTYEQYF. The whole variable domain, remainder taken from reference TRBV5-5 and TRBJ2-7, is DAGVTQSPTHLIKTRGQQVTLRCSPISGHKSVSWYQQVLGQGPQFIFQYYEKEERGRGNFPDRFSARQFPNYSSELNVNALLLGDSALYLCASSLAPDTYEQYFGPGTRLTVT.

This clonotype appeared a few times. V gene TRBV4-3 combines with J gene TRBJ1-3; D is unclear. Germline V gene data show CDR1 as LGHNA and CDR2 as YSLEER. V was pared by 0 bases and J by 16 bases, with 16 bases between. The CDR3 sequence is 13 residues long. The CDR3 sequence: CASSQDDGYMKYF. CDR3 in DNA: TGCGCCAGCAGCCAAGATGACGGCTACATGAAGTATTTT.

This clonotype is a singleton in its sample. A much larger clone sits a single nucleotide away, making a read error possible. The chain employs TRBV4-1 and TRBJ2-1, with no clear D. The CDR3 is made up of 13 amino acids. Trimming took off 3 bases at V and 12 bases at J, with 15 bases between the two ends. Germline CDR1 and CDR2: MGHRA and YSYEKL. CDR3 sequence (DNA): TGCGCCAGCAGCCAGCTCGCTTTGGGTGTGCAGTTCTTC. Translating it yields CASSQLALGVQFF.

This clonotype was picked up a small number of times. CDR3 sequence (DNA): TGTGCCTCAAGGGGGGGCAGCTCAGATACGCAGTATTTT. It encodes CASRGGSSDTQYF. The chain carries TRBV13 and TRBJ2-3; tentative D call: TRBD2 (7 bases). Germline CDR1 PRHDT, CDR2 FYEKMQ (reference sequence). V shed 11 bases and J shed 4 bases, with 16 bases lying between them. CDR3 size: 13 residues.

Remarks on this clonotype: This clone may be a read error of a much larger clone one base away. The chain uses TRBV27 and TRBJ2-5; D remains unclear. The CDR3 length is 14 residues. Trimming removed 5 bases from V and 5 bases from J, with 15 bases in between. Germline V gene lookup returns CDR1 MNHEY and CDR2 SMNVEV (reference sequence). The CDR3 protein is CASSPLQGIETQYF. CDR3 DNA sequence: TGTGCCAGCAGTCCGCTGCAAGGTATTGAGACCCAGTACTTC.

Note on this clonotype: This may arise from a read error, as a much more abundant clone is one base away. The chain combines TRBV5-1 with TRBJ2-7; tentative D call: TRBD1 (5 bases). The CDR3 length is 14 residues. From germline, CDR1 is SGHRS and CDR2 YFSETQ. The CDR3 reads CAGSLAPGLDEQYF. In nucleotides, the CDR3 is TGCGCCGGCAGCTTGGCGCCAGGGTTGGACGAGCAGTACTTC.

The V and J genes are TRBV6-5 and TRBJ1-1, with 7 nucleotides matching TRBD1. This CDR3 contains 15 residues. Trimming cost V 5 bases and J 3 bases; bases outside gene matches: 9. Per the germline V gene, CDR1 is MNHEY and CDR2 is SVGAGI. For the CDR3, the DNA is TGTGCCAGCAGTGGAGGGGCAGGGGGATACACTGAAGCTTTCTTT. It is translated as CASSGGAGGYTEAFF.

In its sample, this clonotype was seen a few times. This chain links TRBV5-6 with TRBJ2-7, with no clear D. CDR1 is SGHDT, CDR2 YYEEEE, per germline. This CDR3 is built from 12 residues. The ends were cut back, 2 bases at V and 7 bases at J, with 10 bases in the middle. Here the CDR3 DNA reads TGTGCCAGCAGCTTTAATTCGGGTGAGCAGTACTTC. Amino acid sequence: CASSFNSGEQYF.

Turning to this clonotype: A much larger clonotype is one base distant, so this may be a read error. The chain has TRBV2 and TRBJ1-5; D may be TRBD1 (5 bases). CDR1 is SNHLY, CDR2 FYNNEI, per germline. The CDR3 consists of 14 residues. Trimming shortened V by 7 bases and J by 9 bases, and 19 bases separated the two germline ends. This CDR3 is CASNDRDFVRPQHF. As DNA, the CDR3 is TGTGCCAGCAATGACCGGGACTTTGTTCGGCCCCAGCATTTT.

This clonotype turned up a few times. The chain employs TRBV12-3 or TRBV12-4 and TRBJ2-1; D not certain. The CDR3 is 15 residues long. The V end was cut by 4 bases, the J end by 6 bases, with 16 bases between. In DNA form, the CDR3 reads TGTGCCAGCAGTTCGACGAGGAGTACTGGCAATGAGCAGTTCTTC. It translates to CASSSTRSTGNEQFF.

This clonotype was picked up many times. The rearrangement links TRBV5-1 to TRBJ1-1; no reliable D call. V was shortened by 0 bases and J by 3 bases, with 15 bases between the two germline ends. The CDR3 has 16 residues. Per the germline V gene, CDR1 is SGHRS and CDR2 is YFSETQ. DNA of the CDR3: TGCGCCAGCAGCTTGGTCTCCGGGCTGCTCGACACTGAAGCTTTCTTT. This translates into CASSLVSGLLDTEAFF.

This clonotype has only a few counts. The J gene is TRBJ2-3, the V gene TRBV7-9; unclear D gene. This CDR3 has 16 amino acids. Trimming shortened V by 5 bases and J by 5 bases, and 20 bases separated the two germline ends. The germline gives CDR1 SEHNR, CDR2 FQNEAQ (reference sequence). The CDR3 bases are TGTGCCAGCAGCCCATCCGGCGCGTCTATGGTAGATACGCAGTATTTT. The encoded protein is CASSPSGASMVDTQYF. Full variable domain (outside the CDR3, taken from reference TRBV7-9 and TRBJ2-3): DTGVSQNPRHKITKRGQNVTFRCDPISEHNRLYWYRQTLGQGPEFLTYFQNEAQLEKSRLLSDRFSAERPKGSFSTLEIQRTEQGDSAMYLCASSPSGASMVDTQYFGPGTRLTVL.

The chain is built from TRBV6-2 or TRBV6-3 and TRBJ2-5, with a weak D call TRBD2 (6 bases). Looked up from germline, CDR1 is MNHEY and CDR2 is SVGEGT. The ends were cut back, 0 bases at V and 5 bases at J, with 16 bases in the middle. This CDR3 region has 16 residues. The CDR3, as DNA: TGTGCCAGCAGTTACTCGGACTACCCGGGCTCGGAGACCCAGTACTTC. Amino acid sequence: CASSYSDYPGSETQYF.

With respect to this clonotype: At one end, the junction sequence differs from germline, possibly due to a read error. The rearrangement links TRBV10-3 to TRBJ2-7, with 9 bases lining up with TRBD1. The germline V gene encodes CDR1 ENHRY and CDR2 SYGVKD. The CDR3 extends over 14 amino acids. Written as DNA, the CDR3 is TGTGCCATCAGTCCGGGACAGGGCACAGGCGAGCAGAACTTC. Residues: CAISPGQGTGEQNF.

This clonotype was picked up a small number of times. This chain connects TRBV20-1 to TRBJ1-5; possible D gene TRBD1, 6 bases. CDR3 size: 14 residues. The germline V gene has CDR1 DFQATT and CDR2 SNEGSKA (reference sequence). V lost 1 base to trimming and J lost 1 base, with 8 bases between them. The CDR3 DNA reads TGCAGTGCTAGAGCCAGGGGCAGCAATCAGCCCCAGCATTTT. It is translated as CSARARGSNQPQHF.

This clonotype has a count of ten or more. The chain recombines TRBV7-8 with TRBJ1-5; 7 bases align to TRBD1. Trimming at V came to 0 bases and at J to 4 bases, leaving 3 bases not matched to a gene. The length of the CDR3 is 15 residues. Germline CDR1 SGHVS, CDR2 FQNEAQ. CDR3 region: CASSLAAGGNQPQHF. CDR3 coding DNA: TGTGCCAGCAGCTTAGCGGCAGGGGGTAATCAGCCCCAGCATTTT.

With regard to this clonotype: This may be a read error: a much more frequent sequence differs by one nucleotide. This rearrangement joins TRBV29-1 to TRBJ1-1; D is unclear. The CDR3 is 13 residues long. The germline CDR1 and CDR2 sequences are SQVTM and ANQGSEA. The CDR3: CGVEDGETTEAFF. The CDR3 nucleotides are TGCGGCGTTGAAGACGGGGAAACCACTGAAGCTTTCTTT.

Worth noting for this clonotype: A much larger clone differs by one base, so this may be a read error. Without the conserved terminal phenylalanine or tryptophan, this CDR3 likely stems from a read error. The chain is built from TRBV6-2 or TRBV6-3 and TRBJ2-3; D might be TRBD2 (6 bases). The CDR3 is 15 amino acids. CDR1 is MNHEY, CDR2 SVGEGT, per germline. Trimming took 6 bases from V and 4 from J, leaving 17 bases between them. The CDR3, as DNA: TGTGCCAGCAGCCCCGGGGGAAGTTCGGCAGATACGCAGTATTCT. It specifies CASSPGGSSADTQYS.

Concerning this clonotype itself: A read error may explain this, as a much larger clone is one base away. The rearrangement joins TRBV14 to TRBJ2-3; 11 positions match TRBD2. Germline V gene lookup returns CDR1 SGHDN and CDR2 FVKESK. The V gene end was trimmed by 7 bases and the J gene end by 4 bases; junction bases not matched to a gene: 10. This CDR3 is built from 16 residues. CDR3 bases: TGTGCCAGCAACATTAGCGGGAGGGCTCTCTCAGATACGCAGTATTTT. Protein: CASNISGRALSDTQYF.

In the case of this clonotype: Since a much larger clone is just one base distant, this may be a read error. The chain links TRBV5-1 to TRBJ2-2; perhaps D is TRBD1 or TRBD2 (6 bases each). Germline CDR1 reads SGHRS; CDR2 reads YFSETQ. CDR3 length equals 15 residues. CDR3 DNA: TGCGCCAGCAGCCCCCTCGGCGGGGACACCGGGGAGCAGTTTTTT. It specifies CASSPLGGDTGEQFF.

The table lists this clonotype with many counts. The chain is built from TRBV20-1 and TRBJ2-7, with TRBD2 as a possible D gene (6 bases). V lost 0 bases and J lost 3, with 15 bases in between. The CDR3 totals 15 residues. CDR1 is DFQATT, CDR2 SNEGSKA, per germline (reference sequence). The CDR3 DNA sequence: TGCAGTGCTAGAGATAGCGGAGTAGAATACTACGAGCAGTACTTC. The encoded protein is CSARDSGVEYYEQYF.

The CDR3 loop is CASSDTLRGGELFF. CDR3 DNA: TGTGCCAGCAGTGACACACTTCGGGGCGGGGAGCTGTTTTTT. The chain couples TRBV2 to TRBJ2-2, with D possibly being TRBD2 (5 bases). The germline V and J ends were trimmed by 3 bases and 7 bases, with 12 bases remaining between them. This CDR3 region has 14 residues. CDR1 and CDR2 (germline): SNHLY, FYNNEI.

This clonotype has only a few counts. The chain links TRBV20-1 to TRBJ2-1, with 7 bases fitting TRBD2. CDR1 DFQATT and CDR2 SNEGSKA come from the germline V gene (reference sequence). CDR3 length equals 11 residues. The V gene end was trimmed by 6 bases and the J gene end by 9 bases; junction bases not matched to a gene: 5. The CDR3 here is CSAEWGGEQFF. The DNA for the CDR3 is TGCAGTGCGGAGTGGGGGGGTGAGCAGTTCTTC.

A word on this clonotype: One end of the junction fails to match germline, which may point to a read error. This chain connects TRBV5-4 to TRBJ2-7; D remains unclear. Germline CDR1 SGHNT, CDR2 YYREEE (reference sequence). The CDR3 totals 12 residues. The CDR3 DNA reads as TGTGCCGGCAGCTTGGGATCCTACGAGCAGTACTTC. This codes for CAGSLGSYEQYF. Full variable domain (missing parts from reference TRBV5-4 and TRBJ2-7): ETGVTQSPTHLIKTRGQQVTLRCSSQSGHNTVSWYQQALGQGPQFIFQYYREEENGRGNFPPRFSGLQFPNYSSELNVNALELDDSALYLCAGSLGSYEQYFGPGTRLTVT.

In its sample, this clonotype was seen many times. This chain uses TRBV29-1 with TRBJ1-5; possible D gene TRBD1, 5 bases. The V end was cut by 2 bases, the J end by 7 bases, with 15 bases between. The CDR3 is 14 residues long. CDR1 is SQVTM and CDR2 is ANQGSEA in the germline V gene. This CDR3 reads CSVEKGLVTQPQHF. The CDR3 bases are TGCAGCGTTGAAAAGGGGCTCGTAACCCAGCCCCAGCATTTT.

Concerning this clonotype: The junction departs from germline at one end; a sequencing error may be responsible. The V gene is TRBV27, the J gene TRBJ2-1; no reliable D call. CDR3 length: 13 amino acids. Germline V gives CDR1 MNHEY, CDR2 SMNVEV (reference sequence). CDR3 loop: CASSPLPTNKQFF. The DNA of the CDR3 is TGTGCCAGCAGTCCCCTGCCAACCAATAAGCAGTTCTTC.

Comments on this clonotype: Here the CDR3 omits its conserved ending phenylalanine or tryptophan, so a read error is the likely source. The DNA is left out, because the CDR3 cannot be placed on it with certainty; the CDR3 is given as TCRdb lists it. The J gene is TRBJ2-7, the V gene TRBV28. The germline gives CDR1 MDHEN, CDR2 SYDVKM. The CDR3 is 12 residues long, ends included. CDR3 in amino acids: CASSHRTYEQCL.